The rows below give T cell receptor beta chains drawn from one sample of a study of blood T cell repertoires in COVID-19. Sequencing used immunoSEQ multiplex PCR; TCRdb keeps in-frame clones, though not all of them. Of some 200,000 clones in the sample, about 80% are singletons; the top ten hold about 2.7%. The sample comprised peripheral blood. The receptor set was obtained from a human donor with acute or convalescent COVID-19. The donor label of this sample is uncertain. Both conserved end residues are part of each CDR3. Fields, in order: V gene, CDR3 protein.

>TRBV9
CASSFYGDSPLHF
>TRBV5-6
CASSLAGFATNEKLFF
>TRBV2
CASSYRGADTQYF
>TRBV6-5
CASSRSWSSGTEAFF
>TRBV30
CAWRRERNSPLHF
>TRBV19
CASSLGTSGRYEQYF
>TRBV29-1
CSAQVENTEAFF
>TRBV6-1
CASSDQRPNTGELFF
>TRBV21-1
CASSKERQVHSNQPQHF
>TRBV29-1
CSVLPAGGGYGYTF
>TRBV2
CASSEDSGQPQHF
>TRBV19
CASSIRVVGLLPGELFF
>TRBV19
CASSPGQAPNQPQHF
>TRBV3-1/TRBV3-2
CASSLPGTGNTGELFF
>TRBV5-4
CASSLDSFQETQYF
>TRBV2
CASSDRRDYGYTF